These 25 T cell receptor beta chains were all obtained from the same sample, sequenced in a study of vaccination and CD4 T cells after COVID-19. Oncomine TCR Beta short-read sequencing was applied to DNA from cultured CD4+ T cells. MiXCR, applied by TCRdb to the PCR reads, yields one record per CDR3 protein. The sample lists around 13,000 distinct CDR3 sequences; around 60% were seen once. Documented treatment: roughly 10-day PBMC culture with coronavirus spike peptide pools or control peptides (ViraFEST assay). These receptors' antigens are unknown. Sample: CD4+ T cells from blood, cultured in vitro. The source of these receptors is a human donor who had recovered from COVID-19.

V gene TRBV7-2 combines with J gene TRBJ2-3; D unclear. This CDR3 is built from 12 residues. V was cut by 7 bases and J by 5 bases, with 10 bases left in between. The germline gives CDR1 SGHTA, CDR2 FQGNSA. The CDR3 reads CASTIARDTQYF. CDR3 sequence (DNA): TGTGCCAGCACTATAGCTCGAGATACGCAGTATTTT.

This chain joins TRBV6-1 and TRBJ1-2; D possibly corresponds to TRBD1 (6 bases). Between the trimmed V and J ends, which lost 7 bases and 3 bases, there was a span of 24 bases. Germline CDR1 MNHNS, CDR2 SASEGT. The CDR3 totals 17 residues. The CDR3 loop reads CASTKTLRRGADYGYTF. The CDR3, as DNA: TGTGCCAGCACCAAAACCCTGCGTCGGGGGGCGGACTATGGCTACACCTTC.

V and J are TRBV27 and TRBJ2-7; D remains unclear. The V gene lost 4 bases and the J gene lost 2 bases, with 12 bases spanning the gap. The germline CDR1 and CDR2 sequences are MNHEY and SMNVEV (reference sequence). The CDR3 has 14 amino acids. The CDR3 DNA sequence: TGTGCCAGCAGTTGGGATAGGAAAACCTACGAGCAGTACTTC. Its translation is CASSWDRKTYEQYF.

The chain joins TRBV18 to TRBJ1-6; no clear D. This CDR3 contains 15 residues. V was cut by 4 bases and J by 8 bases, with 15 bases left in between. The V gene's germline CDR1 is KGHSH and CDR2 LQKENI. This CDR3 reads CASSQDSGGDSPLHF. DNA for the CDR3: TGTGCCAGCTCACAAGACTCCGGTGGGGATTCACCCCTCCACTTT.

The chain employs TRBV20-1 and TRBJ2-7; D call uncertain. This CDR3 has 14 residues. Germline CDR1 reads DFQATT; CDR2 reads SNEGSKA (reference sequence). Deletions cut 3 bases from V and 1 base from J, with 13 bases between. The CDR3 sequence: CSASGTPGSYEQYF. CDR3 bases: TGCAGTGCTAGTGGCACCCCTGGGTCCTACGAGCAGTACTTC.

This clonotype occurred a few times. The chain joins TRBV2 to TRBJ2-5, with D unclear. The CDR3 contains 10 residues. Germline CDR1 is SNHLY and CDR2 is FYNNEI. V gave up 5 bases and J gave up 11 bases, with 9 bases separating them. CDR3 DNA sequence: TGTGCCAGCAGTAGGCCGGCACAGTACTTC. It codes for CASSRPAQYF.

The table lists this clonotype with a few counts. The V call is TRBV7-9, the J call TRBJ1-6, with a weak D call TRBD1 (5 bases). The CDR3 length is 16 residues. CDR1 and CDR2 from the germline V gene are SEHNR and FQNEAQ (reference sequence). V was clipped by 1 base and J by 1 base, with 8 bases between them. The CDR3 region has the DNA TGTGCCAGCAGCTTAGGTCAGGGATCCTATAATTCACCCCTCCACTTT. Its protein is CASSLGQGSYNSPLHF.

The genes are TRBV7-9 and TRBJ2-2; 11 bases are shared with TRBD2. The CDR3 is 21 amino acids. CDR1 is SEHNR and CDR2 is FQNEAQ in the germline V gene (reference sequence). V dropped 3 bases and J dropped 1; count of bases not matched to a gene: 16. The CDR3 is CASSLSQKPGLAVLNTGELFF. Written as DNA, the CDR3 is TGTGCCAGCAGCTTGAGCCAAAAACCGGGACTAGCGGTTCTGAACACCGGGGAGCTGTTTTTT.

This chain joins TRBV6-1 and TRBJ1-2, with unresolved D. The CDR3 has 13 amino acids. Germline lookup yields CDR1 MNHNS and CDR2 SASEGT. Between the trimmed V and J ends, which lost 10 bases and 4 bases, there was a span of 16 bases. CDR3 loop: CAISPEQFYGYTF. DNA of the CDR3: TGTGCCATCTCTCCGGAACAGTTCTATGGCTACACCTTC.

V and J are TRBV9 and TRBJ2-1, with 8 bases that match TRBD2. V lost 0 bases, J lost 2 bases, and 1 base stayed unmatched. Germline values: CDR1 SGDLS, CDR2 YYNGEE. The CDR3 spans 15 residues. In DNA, the CDR3 is TGTGCCAGCAGCGTAGGGACTAGCACCTACAATGAGCAGTTCTTC. Protein product: CASSVGTSTYNEQFF.

Concerning this clonotype itself: The junction departs from the called germline gene at one end, perhaps through a read error. The genes are TRBV20-1 and TRBJ2-1; no reliable D call. Germline V gene data show CDR1 as DFQATT and CDR2 as SNEGSKA (reference sequence). This CDR3 is built from 16 residues. CDR3 in DNA: TGCAGTTCTAGGCAGGCGGCTCCTACTCTCTACAATGAGCAGTTCTTC. Protein: CSSRQAAPTLYNEQFF.

The chain is built from TRBV20-1 and TRBJ2-7; 10 nucleotides match TRBD2. The CDR3 is made up of 15 amino acids. The germline CDR1 and CDR2 sequences are DFQATT and SNEGSKA (reference sequence). J lost 4 bases, V lost 2 bases, and 8 bases had no gene match. The CDR3 region has the DNA TGCAGTGCTAGATCCGCGACTAGCGGGCTTTACGAGCAGTACTTC. This encodes CSARSATSGLYEQYF.

The rearrangement uses TRBV20-1 and TRBJ1-5; no definite D call. There are 12 residues in the CDR3. CDR1 is DFQATT and CDR2 is SNEGSKA in the germline V gene (reference sequence). Trimming removed 0 bases at V and 5 bases at J, with 5 bases between. The CDR3 here is CSAREFHQPQHF. In DNA form, the CDR3 reads TGCAGTGCTAGAGAATTTCATCAGCCCCAGCATTTT.

This clonotype was detected once. J is TRBJ2-2 and V is TRBV19; tentatively, D is TRBD2 (5 bases). Germline V lookup: CDR1 LNHDA, CDR2 SQIVND (reference sequence). Trimming took off 1 base at V and 4 bases at J, with 10 bases between the two ends. The CDR3 has 15 residues. CDR3 coding DNA: TGTGCCAGTAGTATAGGACTAATAGGCACCGGGGAGCTGTTTTTT. Its translation is CASSIGLIGTGELFF.

The chain uses TRBV19 and TRBJ2-5, with D perhaps TRBD1 (7 bases). Germline values: CDR1 LNHDA, CDR2 SQIVND (reference sequence). V lost 6 bases and J lost 1, with 12 bases in between. The CDR3 covers 14 residues. CDR3 bases: TGTGCCAGTAGCGCCAGGGGGGTCCAAGAGACCCAGTACTTC. This encodes CASSARGVQETQYF.

The rearrangement uses TRBV7-9 and TRBJ2-3; D might be TRBD1 or TRBD2, each matching 5 bases. The CDR3 consists of 14 residues. Germline V gene data show CDR1 as SEHNR and CDR2 as FQNEAQ (reference sequence). V was trimmed by 7 bases and J by 7 bases, leaving 18 bases between them. The CDR3 protein is CASIPLAGANTQYF. CDR3 in DNA: TGTGCCAGCATCCCCTTGGCCGGGGCGAATACGCAGTATTTT.

The rearrangement uses TRBV6-5 and TRBJ2-3, with a possible D match to TRBD2 (6 bases). The germline V gene has CDR1 MNHEY and CDR2 SVGAGI. The CDR3 is made up of 15 amino acids. Trimming cost V 2 bases and J 1 base, with 10 bases left between them. The CDR3: CASSYGGDRTDTQYF. The CDR3 nucleotides are TGTGCCAGCAGTTACGGCGGGGATCGCACAGATACGCAGTATTTT.

The CDR3 nucleotides read TGTGCCAGCAGCGCAACCGGGGCCGGGGAGCTGTTTTTT. The encoded protein is CASSATGAGELFF. This chain links TRBV7-9 with TRBJ2-2, with D maybe TRBD2 (5 bases). Germline V gives CDR1 SEHNR, CDR2 FQNEAQ (reference sequence). The CDR3 is made up of 13 amino acids. V lost 5 bases and J lost 6, with 10 bases in between. Looking up the rest from reference TRBV7-9 and TRBJ2-2 gives the full variable domain: DTGVSQNPRHKITKRGQNVTFRCDPISEHNRLYWYRQTLGQGPEFLTYFQNEAQLEKSRLLSDRFSAERPKGSFSTLEIQRTEQGDSAMYLCASSATGAGELFFGEGSRLTVL.

The V call is TRBV27, the J call TRBJ2-7; 7 bases align to TRBD1. The CDR3 covers 14 residues. Per germline, CDR1 MNHEY and CDR2 SMNVEV (reference sequence). After removal of 5 bases from V and 3 bases from J, the junction contained 7 bases not matched to a gene. Here the CDR3 DNA reads TGTGCCAGCAGTACCCGGGACAGTGGCTACGAGCAGTACTTC. Translating it yields CASSTRDSGYEQYF.

This clonotype was seen a handful of times. The chain joins TRBV5-1 to TRBJ1-2; no firm D call. CDR3 length: 15 residues. With 0 bases removed from V and 0 bases from J, the gap between germline ends came to 9 bases. CDR1 and CDR2 (germline): SGHRS, YFSETQ. The CDR3 protein is CASSLDSRSNYGYTF. CDR3 DNA sequence: TGCGCCAGCAGCTTGGACAGCAGGTCTAACTATGGCTACACCTTC.

This clonotype occurred once. CDR3 bases: TGTGCCAGCAGCTTAGGGTCCCCCTACAATGAGCAGTTCTTC. Residues: CASSLGSPYNEQFF. The chain has TRBV7-2 and TRBJ2-1; D gene unclear. The CDR3 runs 14 residues. The germline gives CDR1 SGHTA, CDR2 FQGNSA. Trimming took 1 base from V and 2 from J, leaving 6 bases between them.

The chain is built from TRBV6-1 and TRBJ1-2, with D possibly TRBD1 on 5 matching bases. Trimming left V 7 bases short and J 5 bases short, with 14 bases between. This CDR3 is 13 amino acids long. From germline, CDR1 is MNHNS and CDR2 SASEGT. The CDR3 here is CASIPREGYGYTF. The CDR3 bases are TGTGCCAGCATCCCCAGGGAGGGTTATGGCTACACCTTC.

This chain joins TRBV20-1 and TRBJ2-3, with 10 positions matching TRBD2. V was clipped by 5 bases and J by 2 bases; unmatched bases: 1. This CDR3 comprises 13 residues. CDR1 and CDR2 (germline): DFQATT, SNEGSKA (reference sequence). CDR3 protein: CSAGLAATDTQYF. The CDR3, as DNA: TGCAGTGCTGGACTAGCGGCCACAGATACGCAGTATTTT.

The sample holds one count of this clonotype. The V and J genes are TRBV2 and TRBJ1-1, with TRBD1 identical over 7 bases. V dropped 6 bases and J dropped 7; count of bases not matched to a gene: 8. Germline lookup yields CDR1 SNHLY and CDR2 FYNNEI. This CDR3 has 13 amino acids. The CDR3 DNA follows: TGTGCCAGCAGGCAAACAGGGGTCCTTGAAGCTTTCTTT. Its translation: CASRQTGVLEAFF.

The V and J genes are TRBV11-1 and TRBJ2-3; 8 bases are a match to TRBD1. The CDR3 spans 15 residues. The germline V gene encodes CDR1 SGHAT and CDR2 FQDESV (reference sequence). The ends lost 4 bases at V and 5 bases at J; junction bases unmatched: 8. DNA for the CDR3: TGTGCCAGCAGCTCCTCTCAGGGGGCGGTAGATACGCAGTATTTT. Translating it yields CASSSSQGAVDTQYF.